Below are 5 T cell receptor beta chains sequenced from a single sample in a study of T cells in Graves' hyperthyroidism and ophthalmopathy. The TCR beta CDR3 regions underwent amplification using RNA transcripts as the source. In the first-round RT-PCR of the TCR CDR3, the HTBI primer set was used. TCRdb recomputed calls from the multiplex PCR reads with MiXCR, one row per CDR3 protein. The sample contains roughly 840,000 distinct CDR3 sequences, 35% to 40% of which appear only once. Sequencing was done on a sample of blood. The receptors originated from a man younger than 35 with Graves' hyperthyroidism.

This clonotype was seen more than once but under ten times. This chain connects TRBV9 to TRBJ2-2; a possible D gene is TRBD2 (7 bases). Deletions cut 4 bases from V and 5 bases from J, with 18 bases between. The germline V gene encodes CDR1 SGDLS and CDR2 YYNGEE. The CDR3 loop spans 16 amino acids. The CDR3 DNA sequence: TGTGCCAGCAGCTCGCTCCGGGGGGCCGGAACCGGGGAGCTGTTTTTT. This codes for CASSSLRGAGTGELFF.

This clonotype came up many times. V usage is TRBV2 and J usage is TRBJ1-2; D perhaps matches TRBD1 (5 bases). The ends were cut back, 1 base at V and 4 bases at J, with 10 bases in the middle. The germline gives CDR1 SNHLY, CDR2 FYNNEI. CDR3 length: 14 amino acids. CDR3 DNA sequence: TGTGCCAGCAGTGAAGATGTGGGGCCCTATGGCTACACCTTC. Protein product: CASSEDVGPYGYTF. The full variable domain, with the rest looked up from reference TRBV2 and TRBJ1-2, is EPEVTQTPSHQVTQMGQEVILRCVPISNHLYFYWYRQILGQKVEFLVSFYNNEISEKSEIFDDQFSVERPDGSNFTLKIRSTKLEDSAMYFCASSEDVGPYGYTFGSGTRLTVV.

The chain recombines TRBV7-9 with TRBJ1-1; D gene unclear. The CDR3 is 15 residues long. Per the germline V gene, CDR1 is SEHNR and CDR2 is FQNEAQ (reference sequence). Trimming took 1 base from V and 4 from J, leaving 13 bases between them. The CDR3 region is CASSLGGFRVTEAFF. CDR3 DNA: TGTGCCAGCAGCTTAGGGGGTTTTCGGGTCACTGAAGCTTTCTTT.

This clonotype was counted only a few times. This rearrangement joins TRBV20-1 to TRBJ2-7; maybe TRBD1 (6 bases). V was clipped by 4 bases and J by 0 bases, with 10 bases between them. This CDR3 spans 13 amino acids. Germline values: CDR1 DFQATT, CDR2 SNEGSKA (reference sequence). The CDR3 DNA sequence: TGCAGTGCTAAGACAGGAATCTCCTACGAGCAGTACTTC. Encoded protein: CSAKTGISYEQYF.

Here the CDR3 reads CASSLGLAGANVLTF. CDR3 in DNA: TGTGCCAGCAGCTTAGGACTAGCGGGGGCCAACGTCCTGACTTTC. V usage is TRBV11-1 and J usage is TRBJ2-6, with 8 positions matching TRBD2. The germline gives CDR1 SGHAT, CDR2 FQDESV (reference sequence). The CDR3 has 15 amino acids. Trimming took 1 base from V and 4 from J; bases not matched to a gene: 0.